A single sample is the source of the 20 T cell receptor beta chains below, sequenced in a study of blood T cell repertoires in COVID-19. Assay used: immunoSEQ multiplex PCR; TCRdb lists only in-frame clones, some missing. The sample gives 40,000 to 50,000 clones, 90% of which show up once; approximately 5% is in the top ten. The sample consisted of peripheral blood. The receptor source for this set is a man in his 70s with acute or convalescent COVID-19.

This clone was seen just once. J is TRBJ1-6 and V is TRBV15, with 8 bases lining up with TRBD1. The CDR3 spans 15 residues. The V gene end was trimmed by 0 bases and the J gene end by 10 bases; junction bases not matched to a gene: 5. The germline V gene encodes CDR1 LNHNV and CDR2 YYDKDF (reference sequence). CDR3 coding DNA: TGTGCCACCAGCAGAGAGACAGGGGACCGGTCACCCCTCCACTTT. Protein: CATSRETGDRSPLHF.

This chain uses TRBV10-3 with TRBJ1-3; D is undetermined. Germline CDR1 is ENHRY and CDR2 is SYGVKD. V was pared by 3 bases and J by 0 bases, with 9 bases between. The length of the CDR3 is 15 residues. The CDR3 reads CAISDLAVSGNTIYF. In DNA form, the CDR3 reads TGTGCCATCAGTGACCTAGCCGTCTCTGGAAACACCATATATTTT.

V gene TRBV27 combines with J gene TRBJ1-5; 9 nucleotides match TRBD1. CDR1 and CDR2 (germline): MNHEY, SMNVEV (reference sequence). CDR3 length: 15 residues. J was trimmed by 6 bases and V by 5 bases; bases with no gene match: 8. CDR3 protein: CASSPGQGVFQPQHF. DNA of the CDR3: TGTGCCAGCAGTCCGGGACAGGGAGTATTTCAGCCCCAGCATTTT.

This clone is a singleton in its sample. The chain has TRBV11-2 and TRBJ1-5, with a tentative D call TRBD1 (6 bases). Germline CDR1 and CDR2: SGHAT and FQNNGV. The CDR3 sequence is 16 residues long. Trimming removed 5 bases at V and 0 bases at J, with 14 bases between. This CDR3 reads CASSTGTIYSNQPQHF. CDR3 bases: TGTGCCAGCAGCACCGGGACAATTTATAGCAATCAGCCCCAGCATTTT.

The V gene is TRBV7-6, the J gene TRBJ2-7; 10 nucleotides line up with TRBD1. V shed 1 base and J 6 bases; nucleotides not matched to a gene: 6. Germline V lookup: CDR1 SGHVS, CDR2 FNYEAQ. The CDR3 runs to 15 residues. CDR3 in amino acids: CASSLGPGQGSEQYF. CDR3 nucleotide sequence: TGTGCCAGCAGCTTAGGGCCGGGACAGGGGTCCGAGCAGTACTTC.

This clone was counted once. This rearrangement joins TRBV19 to TRBJ2-3; D unclear. CDR1 LNHDA and CDR2 SQIVND come from the germline V gene (reference sequence). The CDR3 is made up of 14 amino acids. The germline V and J ends were trimmed by 6 bases and 6 bases, with 16 bases remaining between them. CDR3 loop: CASSPRRSIDTQYF. The CDR3, as DNA: TGTGCCAGTAGCCCGAGAAGGAGTATTGATACGCAGTATTTT.

The gene calls are TRBV24-1 and TRBJ2-3; 7 nucleotides align to TRBD1. The CDR3 runs to 15 residues. J was trimmed by 4 bases and V by 6 bases; bases with no gene match: 9. Germline CDR1 is KGHDR and CDR2 is SFDVKD. CDR3 DNA: TGTGCCACCAGTAAGACAGGGAGTGGGGCAGATACGCAGTATTTT. It specifies CATSKTGSGADTQYF.

The chain is built from TRBV21-1 and TRBJ1-4; the table's D call, TRBD1, has no DNA check behind it. TRBV21-1 is described as a pseudogene. This CDR3 is 15 amino acids long. CDR3 region: CASSKWTGLNEKLFF. The CDR3 nucleotides are TGTGCCAGCAGCAAATGGACAGGGCTTAATGAAAAACTGTTTTTT.

The count of this clone is one. The chain carries TRBV27 and TRBJ2-1, with TRBD2 identical over 11 bases. J gave up 7 bases and V 6 bases, and 11 bases lay outside the gene matches. The germline gives CDR1 MNHEY, CDR2 SMNVEV (reference sequence). The CDR3 length is 16 residues. CDR3 protein: CASSYRRLAGSNEQFF. The DNA of the CDR3 is TGTGCCAGCAGCTACCGTCGACTAGCGGGGTCAAATGAGCAGTTCTTC.

The rearrangement uses TRBV5-1 and TRBJ2-3; no definite D call. The germline V gene encodes CDR1 SGHRS and CDR2 YFSETQ. Trimming took 3 bases from V and 3 from J, leaving 17 bases between them. The CDR3 is made up of 16 amino acids. The CDR3 loop is CASSSQVTLTTDTQYF. As DNA, the CDR3 is TGCGCCAGCAGCTCTCAGGTAACCCTAACGACAGATACGCAGTATTTT.

About this clone itself: Sequence at one end of the junction differs from germline and may be a read error. The J gene is TRBJ2-1, the V gene TRBV7-7; tentatively, D is TRBD1 (5 bases). Germline CDR1 and CDR2: SSHAT and FNYEAQ (reference sequence). The CDR3 loop spans 14 amino acids. For the CDR3, the DNA is TGTGCTAGCAGCTTAGCTGGACAAAACAATGAGCAGTTCTTC. Amino acids: CASSLAGQNNEQFF.

The genes are TRBV3-1 (or the pseudogene TRBV3-2) and TRBJ1-2; 7 nucleotides align to TRBD1. Trimming took 0 bases from V and 4 from J; bases not matched to a gene: 8. The CDR3 spans 16 residues. From germline, CDR1 is LGHDT and CDR2 YNNKEL (reference sequence). CDR3 DNA: TGTGCCAGCAGCCAAGAAGGGGACAGACTTGTCTATGGCTACACCTTC. It translates to CASSQEGDRLVYGYTF.

J is TRBJ2-3 and V is TRBV6-6; D is undetermined. The germline V gene encodes CDR1 MNHNY and CDR2 SVGAGI (reference sequence). The CDR3 extends over 14 amino acids. The germline V and J ends were trimmed by 0 bases and 6 bases, with 10 bases remaining between them. The CDR3 DNA reads TGTGCCAGCAGTTACTCACTTCACGTGGATACGCAGTATTTT. Translated: CASSYSLHVDTQYF.

The chain carries TRBV7-9 and TRBJ1-1; TRBD1 aligns across 7 bases. V shed 5 bases, J shed 5 bases, and the junction held 11 bases outside the gene matches. CDR1 and CDR2 (germline): SEHNR, FQNEAQ (reference sequence). The length of the CDR3 is 15 residues. The CDR3 nucleotides read TGTGCCAGCAGCGACAGGAGACAGGGAAGGACTGAAGCTTTCTTT. It is translated as CASSDRRQGRTEAFF.

J is TRBJ1-2 and V is TRBV4-3, with D possibly matching TRBD1 (5 bases). Looked up from germline, CDR1 is LGHNA and CDR2 is YSLEER. This CDR3 has 15 residues. V was trimmed by 4 bases and J by 7 bases, leaving 19 bases between them. The DNA for the CDR3 is TGCGCCAGCAGCCCCCGGGTTGGAGGGGAACTTGGCTACACCTTC. Translating it yields CASSPRVGGELGYTF.

The J gene is TRBJ2-5, the V gene TRBV4-1, with TRBD2 identical over 10 bases. This CDR3 is built from 15 residues. Germline V gives CDR1 MGHRA, CDR2 YSYEKL. The ends lost 4 bases at V and 5 bases at J; junction bases unmatched: 7. The CDR3 DNA reads as TGCGCCAGCAGCCGAACCGGGACTAGCGCGGAGACCCAGTACTTC. This gives the protein CASSRTGTSAETQYF.

The chain combines TRBV5-1 with TRBJ1-1, with a weak D call TRBD1 (6 bases). The germline V and J ends were trimmed by 4 bases and 8 bases, with 15 bases remaining between them. CDR3 size: 13 residues. Germline values: CDR1 SGHRS, CDR2 YFSETQ. The DNA for the CDR3 is TGCGCCAGCAGCCAGGACAGCTATGCAGAAGCTTTCTTT. This translates into CASSQDSYAEAFF.

The chain employs TRBV7-9 and TRBJ1-1, with D maybe TRBD1 (5 bases). Germline assignment: CDR1 SEHNR and CDR2 FQNEAQ (reference sequence). With 4 bases removed from V and 3 bases from J, the gap between germline ends came to 15 bases. This CDR3 has 15 residues. In nucleotides, the CDR3 is TGTGCCAGCAGCTCCACCTCGGGACTGGACACTGAAGCTTTCTTT. Residues: CASSSTSGLDTEAFF.

V gene TRBV29-1 combines with J gene TRBJ1-3; 8 positions match TRBD1. The length of the CDR3 is 14 residues. Germline CDR1 is SQVTM and CDR2 is ANQGSEA. V lost 6 bases, J lost 4 bases, and 8 bases stayed unmatched. CDR3 sequence reads: CSVDRQGLGNTIYF. The CDR3 DNA reads TGCAGCGTCGATAGACAGGGGTTAGGAAACACCATATATTTT.

To note about this clone: The same CDR3 also results from other DNA sequences found in this sample. The chain carries TRBV3-1 (or the pseudogene TRBV3-2) and TRBJ2-6, with D possibly matching TRBD2 (5 bases). This CDR3 comprises 16 residues. Trimming took 4 bases from V and 0 from J, leaving 10 bases between them. Germline V gene lookup returns CDR1 LGHDT and CDR2 YNNKEL (reference sequence). CDR3 coding DNA: TGTGCCAGCAGCCTAACGGGGAGCTCTGGGGCCAACGTCCTGACTTTC. Translated: CASSLTGSSGANVLTF.